The 13 T cell receptor beta chains presented below share a single source sample, sequenced in a study of tumor-infiltrating lymphocytes in oesophageal squamous cell carcinoma. MiXCR, applied by TCRdb to the PCR reads, yields one record per CDR3 protein. The sample consists of 9,900 or so distinct CDR3 sequences, approximately 62% of them appearing once. Sequencing was done on a sample of esophageal tumor tissue. The receptors come from a male donor with esophageal squamous cell carcinoma.

As to this clonotype: Germline is not matched at one junction end, which may reflect a read error. The V and J genes are TRBV5-3 and TRBJ2-5; no definite D call. Near its end, the DNA agrees better with TRBJ2-1, so the J call may be wrong. TRBV5-3 is assigned to the ORF class and has an uncertain function. This CDR3 comprises 13 residues. The DNA for the CDR3 is TGTGCCAGCAGCTTGTGGTCCGGCGATGAGCAGTTCTTC. Protein sequence: CASSLWSGDEQFF.

This clonotype was seen only a few times. The J gene is TRBJ1-1, the V gene TRBV19; D uncertain. Germline CDR1 is LNHDA and CDR2 is SQIVND (reference sequence). The CDR3 is 13 residues long. V was pared by 3 bases and J by 10 bases, with 15 bases between. CDR3 sequence reads: CASSMRPIPGAFF. The CDR3 DNA reads TGTGCCAGTAGTATGAGGCCCATTCCGGGAGCTTTCTTT.

V and J are TRBV7-4 and TRBJ2-5; TRBD1 aligns across 7 bases. This CDR3 contains 14 residues. The germline gives CDR1 SGHVT, CDR2 SQSDAQ. With V trimmed by 6 bases and J by 5 bases, 9 bases remained unmatched. CDR3 sequence reads: CASRMKGAPETQYF. The CDR3 nucleotides are TGTGCCAGCAGAATGAAGGGGGCGCCGGAGACCCAGTACTTC.

Regarding this clonotype: At one end, the junction sequence differs from germline, possibly due to a read error. The chain has TRBV5-8 and TRBJ1-6; a possible D gene is TRBD1 (5 bases). The CDR3 is 11 amino acids. Germline CDR1 and CDR2: SGHTS and YDEGEE. As DNA, the CDR3 is TGTGCCAGCAGCTTGGTTCTTCGGCAGGGCTTT. Protein sequence: CASSLVLRQGF.

The chain has TRBV7-6 and TRBJ2-6, with a possible D match to TRBD1 (5 bases). With the DNA end fitting TRBJ2-1 better, the J assignment may be wrong. CDR3 length: 14 residues. The germline V gene encodes CDR1 SGHVS and CDR2 FNYEAQ. CDR3 protein: CASRAPGPNREQFF. The DNA for the CDR3 is TGTGCCAGCAGGGCGCCAGGGCCCAATAGGGAGCAGTTCTTC.

The chain recombines TRBV12-3 or TRBV12-4 with TRBJ2-1, with 9 positions matching TRBD1. Trimming took 6 bases from V and 6 from J; bases not matched to a gene: 9. This CDR3 has 15 amino acids. CDR3 sequence (DNA): TGTGCCAGCAGCCCGACAGGGGGGTCACGCAATGAGCAGTTCTTC. It yields the protein CASSPTGGSRNEQFF.

V and J are TRBV7-6 and TRBJ2-5, with 8 bases lining up with TRBD2. Germline V gene data show CDR1 as SGHVS and CDR2 as FNYEAQ. The CDR3 is 14 amino acids. The J segment lost 1 base and the V segment lost 7 bases, leaving 5 bases of the junction unmatched. CDR3 bases: TGTGCCAGCAACCTGCGGGAGGTCCAAGAGACCCAGTACTTC. The encoded protein is CASNLREVQETQYF.

The CDR3 region is CASSAPPGTSASSYNEQFF. In DNA form, the CDR3 reads TGTGCCAGCAGTGCCCCCCCTGGGACTAGCGCCTCATCCTACAATGAGCAGTTCTTC. This chain links TRBV28 with TRBJ2-3; 10 nucleotides line up with TRBD2. The DNA end lines up better with TRBJ2-1; the J call may be wrong. CDR3 length equals 19 residues. Germline CDR1 reads MDHEN; CDR2 reads SYDVKM.

This clonotype showed up many times. The gene calls are TRBV30 and TRBJ2-3, with D maybe TRBD2 (6 bases). The CDR3 is 15 amino acids. Germline loops: CDR1 GTSNPN, CDR2 SVGIG (reference sequence). Trimming stripped 0 bases from V and 1 base from J, with 11 bases between. Here the CDR3 reads CAWSVGTGGTDTQYF. As DNA, the CDR3 is TGTGCCTGGAGTGTGGGGACGGGAGGCACAGATACGCAGTATTTT.

The chain combines TRBV7-6 with TRBJ2-5; D is undetermined. The CDR3 sequence is 13 residues long. Germline CDR1 is SGHVS and CDR2 is FNYEAQ. V lost 3 bases, J lost 11 bases, and 16 bases lay in between. The CDR3 coding sequence is TGTGCCAGCAGCTTGGGATATAACAATGAGCAGTACTTC. Translation: CASSLGYNNEQYF.

This sequence joins TRBV7-2 and TRBJ2-1; no firm D call. The J call may be faulty, since TRBJ2-7 better matches the DNA end. The germline V gene encodes CDR1 SGHTA and CDR2 FQGNSA. CDR3 length: 11 residues. CDR3 sequence reads: CASSPSYEQYF. CDR3 DNA: TGTGCCAGCAGCCCCTCCTACGAGCAGTACTTC.

The rearrangement links TRBV12-3 or TRBV12-4 to TRBJ2-3; a possible D gene is TRBD1 (5 bases). The length of the CDR3 is 16 residues. Trimming took off 2 bases at V and 2 bases at J, with 14 bases between the two ends. Here the CDR3 reads CASSLWGLGDTDTQYF. CDR3 in DNA: TGTGCCAGCAGTTTATGGGGCCTAGGTGACACAGATACGCAGTATTTT.

The rearrangement uses TRBV7-6 and TRBJ2-7; the match to TRBD1 covers 7 bases. The J call may be wrong; the DNA end is better matched by TRBJ2-1. CDR1 is SGHVS and CDR2 is FNYEAQ in the germline V gene. CDR3 length: 14 amino acids. For the CDR3, the DNA is TGTGCCAGCAGCTTTGGGACAGCCCGCCGGGAGCAGTTCTTC. Translating it yields CASSFGTARREQFF.